This T cell receptor (beta chain) was retrieved from a study of response to subunit inactivated influenza vaccine. This clonotype was counted a few times. TCRdb reprocessed the RT-PCR reads via MiXCR and lists one record per CDR3 protein. Of some 500,000 distinct CDR3 sequences in the sample, about an eighth were seen once. The starting material was PBMCs from blood, obtained 45 days after vaccination. The TCR originated in a man aged 45-65 years who received an inactivated influenza vaccine.

CDR3 loop: CASKFGYEQYF. The CDR3 DNA reads TGTGCCAGCAAGTTCGGCTACGAGCAGTACTTC. The chain joins TRBV6-5 to TRBJ2-7; D is uncertain. V lost 7 bases and J lost 3, with 7 bases in between. The CDR3 length is 11 residues. Germline V CDR1 and CDR2: MNHEY, SVGAGI.